Shown below are 26 T cell receptor beta chains from a single sample sequenced in a study of blood T cell repertoires in COVID-19. TCRdb's copy holds only in-frame clones and misses some; the assay was immunoSEQ multiplex PCR. In the table there are under 300,000 clones, around 90% of which are singletons. The sequenced sample was peripheral blood. The receptors were gathered from a woman in her 70s with active or convalescent COVID-19.

The rearrangement uses TRBV6-5 and TRBJ2-7; 9 nucleotides align to TRBD1. CDR1 MNHEY and CDR2 SVGAGI come from the germline V gene. This CDR3 contains 12 residues. The ends lost 10 bases at V and 3 bases at J; junction bases unmatched: 4. The CDR3 spells CATTGQGYEQYF. The CDR3 DNA reads TGTGCCACCACGGGACAGGGCTACGAGCAGTACTTC.

This chain uses TRBV19 with TRBJ1-2; 9 bases fit TRBD1. Trimming removed 8 bases from V and 4 bases from J; junction bases left unmatched: 5. The CDR3 totals 13 residues. Germline CDR1 LNHDA, CDR2 SQIVND (reference sequence). CDR3 sequence (DNA): TGTGCCAGTTTCGGGACAGGGCTCTATGGCTACACCTTC. It translates to CASFGTGLYGYTF.

The chain uses TRBV4-1 and TRBJ1-2; 8 bases are a match to TRBD1. The V gene end was trimmed by 2 bases and the J gene end by 4 bases; junction bases not matched to a gene: 9. The CDR3 consists of 16 residues. CDR1 and CDR2 (germline): MGHRA, YSYEKL. CDR3 sequence reads: CASSQLSTGVPYGYTF. As DNA, the CDR3 is TGCGCCAGCAGCCAATTATCGACAGGGGTTCCCTATGGCTACACCTTC.

V gene TRBV7-9 combines with J gene TRBJ2-5; 12 bases are a match to TRBD2. This CDR3 has 15 amino acids. Germline V gene data show CDR1 as SEHNR and CDR2 as FQNEAQ (reference sequence). J lost 3 bases, V lost 6 bases, and 5 bases had no gene match. CDR3 nucleotides: TGTGCCAGCAGTACCTGGACTAGCGGGGAAGAGACCCAGTACTTC. Protein sequence: CASSTWTSGEETQYF.

This clone was counted only a few times. The CDR3 DNA sequence: TGTGCCAGCAGCATGCCGAGGCAGGGGAAAGCTTTCTTT. This encodes CASSMPRQGKAFF. This chain uses TRBV11-2 with TRBJ1-1; D possibly corresponds to TRBD1 (6 bases). The CDR3 is 13 amino acids. Germline V lookup: CDR1 SGHAT, CDR2 FQNNGV. Trimming left V 5 bases short and J 9 bases short, with 16 bases between.

The chain employs TRBV18 and TRBJ1-4, with D unresolved. The V and J ends lost 2 bases and 8 bases respectively, with 6 bases between them. The length of the CDR3 is 12 residues. CDR1 is KGHSH and CDR2 is LQKENI in the germline V gene. CDR3 nucleotides: TGTGCCAGCTCACCAAACGGGGAAAAACTGTTTTTT. Translated, it gives CASSPNGEKLFF.

V usage is TRBV7-9 and J usage is TRBJ2-5; TRBD2 is a possible D gene (6 bases). The CDR3 spans 19 residues. Per the germline V gene, CDR1 is SEHNR and CDR2 is FQNEAQ (reference sequence). Trimming pared 3 bases from V and 5 bases from J, leaving 28 bases between. CDR3 loop: CASSFGRGGAGLVGETQYF. The CDR3 nucleotides read TGTGCCAGCAGCTTCGGTAGAGGAGGGGCCGGTCTTGTTGGGGAGACCCAGTACTTC. Full variable domain (rest looked up from reference TRBV7-9 and TRBJ2-5): DTGVSQNPRHKITKRGQNVTFRCDPISEHNRLYWYRQTLGQGPEFLTYFQNEAQLEKSRLLSDRFSAERPKGSFSTLEIQRTEQGDSAMYLCASSFGRGGAGLVGETQYFGPGTRLLVL.

V gene TRBV14 combines with J gene TRBJ1-6; the match to TRBD1 covers 9 bases. Germline values: CDR1 SGHDN, CDR2 FVKESK. There are 17 residues in the CDR3. V gave up 4 bases and J gave up 7 bases; unmatched junction bases: 11. CDR3: CASSPFTGGPRNSPLHF. The CDR3 nucleotides are TGTGCCAGCAGCCCATTTACAGGGGGCCCCAGGAATTCACCCCTCCACTTT.

The chain couples TRBV5-1 to TRBJ1-4; weak D call: TRBD1 (6 bases). Germline V CDR1 and CDR2: SGHRS, YFSETQ. V shed 2 bases and J shed 6 bases, with 8 bases lying between them. The CDR3 is 13 residues long. CDR3 sequence reads: CASSFAGDEKLFF. As DNA, the CDR3 is TGCGCCAGCAGCTTTGCAGGGGATGAAAAACTGTTTTTT.

The chain has TRBV5-6 and TRBJ2-3, with unresolved D. Germline CDR1 is SGHDT and CDR2 is YYEEEE. V lost 4 bases, J lost 3 bases, and 3 bases lay in between. The CDR3 is made up of 11 amino acids. CDR3 DNA sequence: TGTGCCAGCAGCCTGACAGATACGCAGTATTTT. Protein sequence: CASSLTDTQYF.

The chain couples TRBV6-6 to TRBJ1-1; D gene unclear. V lost 5 bases and J lost 11, with 18 bases in between. This CDR3 has 13 residues. Germline loops: CDR1 MNHNY, CDR2 SVGAGI (reference sequence). As DNA, the CDR3 is TGTGCCAGCAGTCCCGGATCTGGAGGCTGGGCTTTCTTT. Encoded protein: CASSPGSGGWAFF.

The gene calls are TRBV7-2 and TRBJ2-7; a weak D match, TRBD2 (7 bases). V lost 4 bases and J 3 bases, leaving 16 bases between the germline ends. The CDR3 spans 15 residues. CDR1 and CDR2 (germline): SGHTA, FQGNSA. The CDR3 reads CASSSPGGNLYEQYF. The CDR3 bases are TGTGCCAGCAGCTCCCCGGGGGGCAACCTCTACGAGCAGTACTTC.

This clone was observed a few times. The V call is TRBV2, the J call TRBJ2-5; maybe TRBD2 (6 bases). CDR3 length: 13 amino acids. Germline V gene lookup returns CDR1 SNHLY and CDR2 FYNNEI. V was cut by 3 bases and J by 7 bases, with 12 bases left in between. CDR3 residues: CASSDNLGGTQYF. The CDR3 DNA reads as TGTGCCAGCAGTGATAATCTGGGAGGGACCCAGTACTTC.

CDR3 sequence reads: CASSLSGTGGLYF. CDR3 DNA sequence: TGTGCCAGCAGCCTATCCGGGACAGGGGGCTTGTATTTT. The chain joins TRBV9 to TRBJ2-3, with TRBD1 identical over 12 bases. Germline CDR1 reads SGDLS; CDR2 reads YYNGEE. The junction had 8 bases not matched to a gene; V was cut back by 4 bases and J by 14 bases. The CDR3 totals 13 residues. Using reference TRBV9 and TRBJ2-3 for the parts outside the CDR3, the full variable domain is DSGVTQTPKHLITATGQRVTLRCSPRSGDLSVYWYQQSLDQGLQFLIQYYNGEERAKGNILERFSAQQFPDLHSELNLSSLELGDSALYFCASSLSGTGGLYFGPGTRLTVL.

This clone has only a few counts. The chain links TRBV11-2 to TRBJ1-4; the D is unclear. This CDR3 is built from 16 residues. Germline V gene lookup returns CDR1 SGHAT and CDR2 FQNNGV. V was cut by 5 bases and J by 4 bases, with 17 bases left in between. CDR3 DNA: TGTGCCAGCAGCCCGGGGTGGGCAACTCATAATGAAAAACTGTTTTTT. It translates to CASSPGWATHNEKLFF.

This chain connects TRBV11-2 to TRBJ2-1; 12 nucleotides agree with TRBD2. Per germline, CDR1 SGHAT and CDR2 FQNNGV. The J segment lost 6 bases and the V segment lost 5 bases, leaving 14 bases of the junction unmatched. The CDR3 has 18 amino acids. The CDR3 DNA reads TGTGCCAGCAGCCCCCGACTAGCGGGGGCCTTATTGCCCAATGAGCAGTTCTTC. Translation gives CASSPRLAGALLPNEQFF. The full variable domain, its missing parts supplied by reference TRBV11-2 and TRBJ2-1, is EAGVAQSPRYKIIEKRQSVAFWCNPISGHATLYWYQQILGQGPKLLIQFQNNGVVDDSQLPKDRFSAERLKGVDSTLKIQPAKLEDSAVYLCASSPRLAGALLPNEQFFGPGTRLTVL.

As concerns this clone: The limits of the CDR3 on the DNA are not certain, so only TCRdb's listed CDR3 is given. V usage is TRBV9 and J usage is TRBJ2-1; the DNA was not used to check the table's D call, TRBD2. With termini counted, the CDR3 has 15 amino acids. CDR1 and CDR2 from the germline V gene are SGDLS and YYNGEE. CDR3: CASSVGGGTPRGLFF.

The gene calls are TRBV19 and TRBJ1-2; a possible D gene is TRBD1 (6 bases). Trimming pared 3 bases from V and 0 bases from J, leaving 11 bases between. From germline, CDR1 is LNHDA and CDR2 SQIVND (reference sequence). CDR3 length: 15 amino acids. CDR3 in DNA: TGTGCCAGTAGTATTCCGGACAGCTCTAACTATGGCTACACCTTC. This encodes CASSIPDSSNYGYTF.

J is TRBJ1-2 and V is TRBV24-1, with 9 positions matching TRBD1. The germline CDR1 and CDR2 sequences are KGHDR and SFDVKD. After removal of 7 bases from V and 4 bases from J, the junction contained 3 bases not matched to a gene. The CDR3 loop spans 13 amino acids. The CDR3 coding sequence is TGTGCCACCAGAGGACAGGGGACCTATGGCTACACCTTC. This codes for CATRGQGTYGYTF.

The rearrangement links TRBV7-9 to TRBJ2-1; no firm D call. V was trimmed by 5 bases and J by 7 bases, leaving 9 bases between them. Germline V gene data show CDR1 as SEHNR and CDR2 as FQNEAQ (reference sequence). This CDR3 has 12 amino acids. The CDR3 sequence: CASSPMQNEQFF. The CDR3 bases are TGTGCCAGCAGCCCAATGCAGAATGAGCAGTTCTTC.

The chain joins TRBV2 to TRBJ2-7, with TRBD1 as a possible D gene (6 bases). Trimming took 6 bases from V and 2 from J, leaving 11 bases between them. Germline V CDR1 and CDR2: SNHLY, FYNNEI. This CDR3 has 13 amino acids. The CDR3 DNA reads as TGTGCCAGCAGATACTGGGACACCTACGAGCAGTACTTC. Its protein is CASRYWDTYEQYF. The full variable domain, completed using reference TRBV2 and TRBJ2-7, is EPEVTQTPSHQVTQMGQEVILRCVPISNHLYFYWYRQILGQKVEFLVSFYNNEISEKSEIFDDQFSVERPDGSNFTLKIRSTKLEDSAMYFCASRYWDTYEQYFGPGTRLTVT.

The genes are TRBV19 and TRBJ1-5, with a possible D match to TRBD1 (5 bases). V dropped 5 bases and J dropped 7 bases, with 15 bases sitting between them. Germline lookup yields CDR1 LNHDA and CDR2 SQIVND (reference sequence). This CDR3 is built from 14 residues. The CDR3 here is CASSSGLQWQPQHF. CDR3 nucleotide sequence: TGTGCCAGTAGTTCGGGACTCCAGTGGCAGCCCCAGCATTTT.

CDR3 coding DNA: TGTGCCAGCAGTCAGACAGGTGACGATGGCTACACCTTC. Amino acid sequence: CASSQTGDDGYTF. The chain couples TRBV6-5 to TRBJ1-2; D perhaps matches TRBD1 (6 bases). The V and J ends lost 5 bases and 6 bases respectively, with 13 bases between them. The CDR3 has 13 residues. CDR1 is MNHEY, CDR2 SVGAGI, per germline.

CDR3 DNA: TGTGCCAGCAGCCCGGACAGGGAGGTTAACATTCAGTACTTC. Encoded protein: CASSPDREVNIQYF. The rearrangement joins TRBV6-4 to TRBJ2-4; 8 bases are shared with TRBD1. Germline V gives CDR1 MRHNA, CDR2 SNTAGT. This CDR3 has 14 residues. J was trimmed by 7 bases and V by 6 bases; bases with no gene match: 8.

The chain is built from TRBV11-2 and TRBJ1-1; D unresolved. CDR1 and CDR2 from the germline V gene are SGHAT and FQNNGV. The CDR3 is made up of 13 amino acids. V was trimmed by 4 bases and J by 5 bases, leaving 11 bases between them. CDR3 loop: CASSSAGETEAFF. The CDR3 DNA follows: TGTGCCAGCAGCTCTGCAGGCGAGACTGAAGCTTTCTTT.

The chain links TRBV4-1 to TRBJ2-5; TRBD1 matches at 8 bases. V shed 1 base and J 5 bases; nucleotides not matched to a gene: 9. Germline V gene sequence: CDR1 MGHRA, CDR2 YSYEKL. The CDR3 runs 16 residues. CDR3 protein: CASSQGDRGGLETQYF. The DNA of the CDR3 is TGCGCCAGCAGCCAAGGAGACAGGGGAGGTTTGGAGACCCAGTACTTC.